The present T cell receptor beta chain was sequenced within a study of T-cell reconstitution after alpha-beta-depleted transplantation in children. This clonotype has just a few counts. This CDR3 contains 15 residues. V was trimmed by 2 bases and J by 0 bases, leaving 7 bases between them. For TCRbeta, the library was prepared with unique molecular identifiers. A single record per CDR3 protein comes from TCRdb applying MiXCR to the PCR reads. The sample includes a few hundred thousand distinct CDR3 sequences, 10% of them seen just once. The specimen was PBMCs from the stem cell graft donor, collected from the stem cell graft. The chain uses TRBV12-3 or TRBV12-4 and TRBJ1-4; D ambiguous. This clonotype was obtained from a human donor who donated a stem cell graft to a child with acute lymphoblastic leukemia. Here the CDR3 reads CASSLQAATNEKLFF. In DNA form, the CDR3 reads TGTGCCAGCAGTTTACAGGCGGCAACTAATGAAAAACTGTTTTTT.